The 27 T cell receptor beta chains below come from one sample, sequenced in a study of a mutant IDH1 vaccine in newly diagnosed glioma. Using immunoSEQ multiplex PCR, the repertoire was profiled, and TCRdb retains in-frame clones only, with some absent. The table shows roughly 16,000 clones, with more than 65% occurring only once. The time point was: baseline, week 1 (first vaccination visit). Treatment in this sample: pre-vaccination baseline after standard-of-care therapy. The starting material was PBMCs, obtained from a glioma patient treated with radiotherapy, temozolomide or both. The receptors were sampled from a man in his forties with glioma.

This clone has only one observation. The genes are TRBV5-1 and TRBJ2-7, with D unclear. V was cut by 1 base and J by 2 bases, with 19 bases left in between. CDR3 length: 17 amino acids. In germline, CDR1 is SGHRS, CDR2 YFSETQ. CDR3 residues: CASSLMVPGLQAYEQYF. CDR3 bases: TGCGCCAGCAGCTTGATGGTACCGGGTCTGCAGGCCTACGAGCAGTACTTC.

The chain combines TRBV15 with TRBJ2-3, with 7 bases identical to TRBD2. The V gene's germline CDR1 is LNHNV and CDR2 YYDKDF (reference sequence). The J segment lost 0 bases and the V segment lost 8 bases, leaving 14 bases of the junction unmatched. CDR3 length equals 17 residues. The CDR3 protein is CATLIMARGGSTDTQYF. CDR3 in DNA: TGTGCCACCTTAATAATGGCACGCGGGGGTAGCACAGATACGCAGTATTTT.

The V call is TRBV7-8, the J call TRBJ2-1; D unresolved. CDR3 length: 13 amino acids. V was pared by 2 bases and J by 7 bases, with 9 bases between. Germline V gives CDR1 SGHVS, CDR2 FQNEAQ. The CDR3 is CASSLRLGNEQFF. CDR3 nucleotides: TGTGCCAGCAGCTTACGGCTGGGTAATGAGCAGTTCTTC.

The CDR3 DNA reads as TGTGCCAGCAGCCCAACTAACACCGGGGAGCTGTTTTTT. This encodes CASSPTNTGELFF. The chain combines TRBV11-2 with TRBJ2-2; D gene ambiguous. Germline V gives CDR1 SGHAT, CDR2 FQNNGV. V lost 5 bases and J lost 2, with 6 bases in between. CDR3 length equals 13 residues.

The rearrangement links TRBV10-2 to TRBJ2-1, with 9 bases matching TRBD2. CDR1 is WSHSY, CDR2 SAAADI, per germline. V lost 7 bases, J lost 6 bases, and 10 bases stayed unmatched. CDR3 size: 15 residues. The CDR3 loop reads CASIAGERWGNEQFF. The CDR3 nucleotides read TGCGCCAGCATAGCGGGAGAAAGGTGGGGCAATGAGCAGTTCTTC.

DNA for the CDR3: TGTGCCAGCAGGGCCAACGGACTAGCGGTCAAAGAGACCCAGTACTTC. Its protein is CASRANGLAVKETQYF. The genes are TRBV5-6 and TRBJ2-5; 10 bases align to TRBD2. The length of the CDR3 is 16 residues. The V and J ends lost 5 bases and 3 bases, in that order; junction bases with no gene match: 10. Germline V gives CDR1 SGHDT, CDR2 YYEEEE.

The chain combines TRBV19 with TRBJ2-5, with 8 bases lining up with TRBD1. The germline CDR1 and CDR2 sequences are LNHDA and SQIVND (reference sequence). Trimming took 6 bases from V and 3 from J; bases not matched to a gene: 6. The CDR3 has 14 amino acids. The CDR3 region is CASSGQGYKETQYF. CDR3 sequence (DNA): TGTGCCAGTAGCGGACAGGGCTATAAAGAGACCCAGTACTTC.

In nucleotides, the CDR3 is TGTGCCAGTAGTACCAGGACAGGGGGTACTGAAAAACTGTTTTTT. It encodes CASSTRTGGTEKLFF. The rearrangement joins TRBV9 to TRBJ1-4, with 10 bases matching TRBD1. Germline CDR1 SGDLS, CDR2 YYNGEE. J was trimmed by 7 bases and V by 8 bases; bases with no gene match: 11. The CDR3 covers 15 residues.

The rearrangement links TRBV9 to TRBJ2-5; 11 nucleotides align to TRBD2. Germline-derived CDR1 and CDR2 are SGDLS and YYNGEE. Trimming took 4 bases from V and 4 from J; bases not matched to a gene: 3. There are 14 residues in the CDR3. CDR3 DNA sequence: TGTGCCAGCAGCCCTGGACTAGCGGGAGAGACCCAGTACTTC. Translated: CASSPGLAGETQYF.

The rearrangement uses TRBV5-5 and TRBJ2-1; 7 bases line up with TRBD2. Trimming at V came to 2 bases and at J to 3 bases, leaving 5 bases not matched to a gene. The CDR3 totals 15 residues. Germline CDR1 reads SGHKS; CDR2 reads YYEKEE (reference sequence). DNA of the CDR3: TGTGCCAGCAGCTTTTCGGCTAGCGGCTACAATGAGCAGTTCTTC. Encoded protein: CASSFSASGYNEQFF.

This clone was seen only a few times. The rearrangement links TRBV19 to TRBJ1-1, with D unclear. The CDR3 length is 12 residues. V was shortened by 7 bases and J by 0 bases, with 6 bases between the two germline ends. Per the germline V gene, CDR1 is LNHDA and CDR2 is SQIVND (reference sequence). The CDR3 DNA reads as TGTGCCAGTATGAACCTGAACACTGAAGCTTTCTTT. Translation gives CASMNLNTEAFF.

Written as DNA, the CDR3 is TGTGCCAGCAGTTCTCAGGGTCAGCCCCAGCATTTT. Its protein product is CASSSQGQPQHF. The chain employs TRBV28 and TRBJ1-5; TRBD1 is a possible D gene (5 bases). CDR3 length equals 12 residues. V lost 4 bases and J 6 bases, leaving 7 bases between the germline ends. Germline CDR1 MDHEN, CDR2 SYDVKM.

The rearrangement links TRBV18 to TRBJ2-1, with TRBD1 identical over 8 bases. Germline CDR1 KGHSH, CDR2 LQKENI. V was pared by 2 bases and J by 2 bases, with 8 bases of the junction left unmatched. CDR3 length equals 17 residues. CDR3 nucleotide sequence: TGTGCCAGCTCACCAAACCCGGACAGGGCGGCCTACAATGAGCAGTTCTTC. It yields the protein CASSPNPDRAAYNEQFF. Using reference TRBV18 and TRBJ2-1 for the parts outside the CDR3, the full variable domain is NAGVMQNPRHLVRRRGQEARLRCSPMKGHSHVYWYRQLPEEGLKFMVYLQKENIIDESGMPKERFSAEFPKEGPSILRIQQVVRGDSAAYFCASSPNPDRAAYNEQFFGPGTRLTVL.

This chain uses TRBV6-5 with TRBJ1-6, with D maybe TRBD1 (5 bases). The V gene lost 4 bases and the J gene lost 7 bases, with 14 bases spanning the gap. The CDR3 length is 15 residues. Germline V gives CDR1 MNHEY, CDR2 SVGAGI. CDR3 coding DNA: TGTGCCAGCAGTTTAAATCAGGGTCTAAATTCACCCCTCCACTTT. It encodes CASSLNQGLNSPLHF.

The chain employs TRBV19 and TRBJ1-6, with D possibly being TRBD1 (5 bases). CDR1 is LNHDA and CDR2 is SQIVND in the germline V gene (reference sequence). This CDR3 is built from 15 residues. Trimming took 6 bases from V and 9 from J, leaving 18 bases between them. The CDR3 sequence: CASRTRDSGVSPLHF. CDR3 bases: TGTGCCAGTAGGACACGGGACTCTGGGGTTTCACCCCTCCACTTT.

As concerns this clone: The same CDR3 can be traced to other DNA sequences in this sample. The rearrangement joins TRBV11-3 to TRBJ2-2; D call uncertain. Germline CDR1 and CDR2: SGHNT and YENEEA. The CDR3 spans 11 residues. V shed 3 bases and J shed 9 bases, with 5 bases lying between them. The chain's CDR3 is CASSFRRELFF. In nucleotides, the CDR3 is TGTGCCAGCAGCTTCAGAAGGGAGCTGTTTTTT.

The rearrangement links TRBV5-1 to TRBJ1-1; no clear D gene. Germline V gives CDR1 SGHRS, CDR2 YFSETQ. V was pared by 0 bases and J by 7 bases, with 7 bases between. The CDR3 runs 12 residues. CDR3 in DNA: TGCGCCAGCAGCTTGGGTGACGGTGAAGCTTTCTTT. Its protein is CASSLGDGEAFF.

This clone was detected once. The chain recombines TRBV10-2 with TRBJ2-7, with TRBD1 matching 10 bases. With V trimmed by 10 bases and J by 6 bases, 15 bases remained unmatched. Germline CDR1 and CDR2: WSHSY and SAAADI. This CDR3 is built from 15 residues. CDR3 sequence reads: CATSRVGQGTSEQYF. CDR3 nucleotide sequence: TGCGCCACCTCCCGAGTGGGACAGGGGACGTCCGAGCAGTACTTC.

The V gene is TRBV5-8, the J gene TRBJ1-5; D possibly corresponds to TRBD1 (6 bases). Germline assignment: CDR1 SGHTS and CDR2 YDEGEE. This CDR3 has 12 amino acids. With 1 base removed from V and 9 bases from J, the gap between germline ends came to 8 bases. The CDR3 is CASSLKGGPQHF. CDR3 coding DNA: TGTGCCAGCAGCTTGAAGGGGGGGCCCCAGCATTTT.

The DNA for the CDR3 is TGTGCCAGTAGTATTGCTCTAGCGGGAGAGACCCAGTACTTC. As protein: CASSIALAGETQYF. The genes are TRBV19 and TRBJ2-5; TRBD2 matches at 8 bases. CDR3 size: 14 residues. The germline V gene has CDR1 LNHDA and CDR2 SQIVND (reference sequence). V shed 3 bases and J 4 bases; nucleotides not matched to a gene: 4.

The chain carries TRBV4-3 and TRBJ1-5; 8 positions match TRBD1. V lost 1 base to trimming and J lost 7 bases; unmatched junction nucleotides: 6. The CDR3 contains 15 residues. The germline CDR1 and CDR2 sequences are LGHNA and YSLEER. CDR3 protein: CASSQVRTGNQPQHF. The DNA for the CDR3 is TGCGCCAGCAGCCAAGTCAGGACAGGGAACCAGCCCCAGCATTTT.

The V gene is TRBV6-6, the J gene TRBJ1-1; D not resolved. Germline CDR1 reads MNHNY; CDR2 reads SVGAGI (reference sequence). The V and J ends lost 2 bases and 6 bases respectively, with 10 bases between them. The CDR3 totals 13 residues. The CDR3 DNA sequence: TGTGCCAGCAGTTACACAGAGATGGCTGAAGCTTTCTTT. As protein: CASSYTEMAEAFF.

This clone was seen more than once but under ten times. The chain employs TRBV7-9 and TRBJ2-5; TRBD1 or TRBD2 may be the D gene (5 bases each). Germline V gene data show CDR1 as SEHNR and CDR2 as FQNEAQ (reference sequence). V shed 1 base and J shed 4 bases, with 25 bases lying between them. The CDR3 has 19 residues. For the CDR3, the DNA is TGTGCCAGCAGCTTAGGAGGGGAAGGAAGGCAGGGACGAGGAGAGACCCAGTACTTC. Amino acids: CASSLGGEGRQGRGETQYF.

This sequence joins TRBV7-2 and TRBJ1-6, with D unclear. Trimming removed 11 bases at V and 4 bases at J, with 12 bases between. CDR1 and CDR2 (germline): SGHTA, FQGNSA. This CDR3 is built from 13 residues. CDR3 loop: CASEAVYNSPLHF. DNA of the CDR3: TGTGCCTCGGAGGCAGTATATAATTCACCCCTCCACTTT.

J is TRBJ2-3 and V is TRBV5-1; 12 nucleotides line up with TRBD2. This CDR3 has 18 residues. Germline-derived CDR1 and CDR2 are SGHRS and YFSETQ. V dropped 3 bases and J dropped 5; count of bases not matched to a gene: 13. The CDR3, as DNA: TGCGCCAGCAGCTCAACACTAGCGGGAGGCCTCTCGGGAGATACGCAGTATTTT. The encoded protein is CASSSTLAGGLSGDTQYF.

The CDR3 nucleotides are TGTGCCAGCAGCGTAGGCGGGACAGGGGCCATACACACCATATATTTT. Translated: CASSVGGTGAIHTIYF. The chain carries TRBV9 and TRBJ1-3, with 10 bases matching TRBD1. The germline CDR1 and CDR2 sequences are SGDLS and YYNGEE. This CDR3 is 16 amino acids long. Unmatched junction bases numbered 8, after V lost 0 bases and J lost 8 bases.

CDR3 bases: TGTGCCAGCAGCCTCCAGACTGGAGACAATGAGCAGTTCTTC. Translation gives CASSLQTGDNEQFF. The chain joins TRBV9 to TRBJ2-1; no clear D. CDR3 size: 14 residues. Germline CDR1 SGDLS, CDR2 YYNGEE. The germline V and J ends were trimmed by 4 bases and 5 bases, with 13 bases remaining between them.